The sequence of this T cell receptor (beta chain) was determined in a study of T cell responses to AZD1222 COVID-19 vaccine (dated by TCRdb to the early 2020s). As for the study more broadly: TCR sequencing was performed for roughly 250 trial participants, of whom about 200 were given two doses of AZD1222 and about 25 were given two doses of MenACWY control vaccine. Trial participants were enrolled into age subgroups of 18-55, 56-69 and 70-plus years, which contained about 150, 28 and 57 TCR-sequenced participants, respectively. Beyond this particular receptor, the publication reports: The vaccine-associated CD4 TCRs covered the entire spike protein, and the dominant responses fell in regions 160-218 and 743-854. Epitopes outside the regions mutated in the B.1.351 and B.1.1.7 variants were reportedly recognized by nearly half of the unique spike-specific TCRs. Spike-specific TCR breadth and depth rose significantly after two AZD1222 doses compared with day 0 and with MenACWY recipients. Most participants were white British and females outnumbered males, and the authors suggested that clonal diversity may have been underestimated. Conclusions about previously exposed vaccinees are limited because only five to seven AZD1222 recipients were SARS-CoV-2 seropositive at baseline. No day 14 peak-response samples were available, so repertoires were characterized only after the peak T cell response. In the small 56-69-year group, the increase in depth fell short of significance, most likely because of low power.

What the time point label conveys for this sample: about 28 days (+/-7) after the second vaccine dose. The treatment or condition label, as the study defines it: meningococcal conjugate vaccine given as trial control. The vaccinee samples were drawn from two UK trials, COV001 and COV002, one of which was a single-blind randomized controlled phase 2/3 trial testing AZD1222 (ChAdOx1 nCoV-19) in healthy adults. For TCRbeta chain sequencing, PBMC samples were collected from trial participants at day 0 and at day 28 after the second dose. The CDR3 regions of human TCRbeta chains were subjected to immunosequencing. Turning to the authors' computational methods: TCRs in the repertoires were matched against a reference library of SARS-CoV-2-specific TCRs that had been generated with the MIRA antigen-specificity platform. Breadth meant the fraction of unique TCRs that were SARS-CoV-2-associated, whereas depth meant the fraction of total T cells that were SARS-CoV-2-associated. Using the MIRA data, each spike-specific TCR was mapped to the spike region that the TCR reacts to and placed in a CD4 or CD8 class. Log10-transformed breadth and depth values were compared by one-way ANOVA with Sidak's multiple comparisons tests. TCRdb retrieved this table from immuneACCESS and kept in-frame rearrangements only. Not all clones are present; in checked studies, unresolved V genes account for under half, and no reason is known for the remainder. The D gene and trimming were derived from the DNA, and the V and J assignments and clone size from that table. The table for this sample lists 95,000 to 110,000 clones; around nine tenths of them were counted only once. The top ten constitute more than 2.5% of the sample.

To note about this clone: The clone's antigen remains unknown. There are no base qualities to consult, and no much larger clone falls within one base.

CDR1 and CDR2 (SEHNR, FQNEAQ) derive from the germline V gene (reference sequence). Reading from cysteine to phenylalanine, the CDR3 counts 13 amino acids. Only CDR3 DNA is held: 39 bases, read in frame from base 1. Relative to germline, V is 10 bases shorter and J is 1 base shorter, with 13 bases between their ends. This specimen was peripheral blood, taken 28 days after the second dose of the MenACWY control vaccine. The chain is assembled from TRBV7-9 and TRBJ1-1, with no confidently assigned D gene. This clonotype was sampled from an adult who received the MenACWY meningococcal vaccine as a control. The CDR3 region has the sequence CANTEQPNTEAFF. Read as DNA, the sequence is TGTGCCAATACCGAACAGCCGAACACTGAAGCTTTCTTT. Extended through the reference TRBV7-9 and TRBJ1-1 proteins, this CDR3 yields the full variable domain: DTGVSQNPRHKITKRGQNVTFRCDPISEHNRLYWYRQTLGQGPEFLTYFQNEAQLEKSRLLSDRFSAERPKGSFSTLEIQRTEQGDSAMYLCANTEQPNTEAFFGQGTRLTVV.